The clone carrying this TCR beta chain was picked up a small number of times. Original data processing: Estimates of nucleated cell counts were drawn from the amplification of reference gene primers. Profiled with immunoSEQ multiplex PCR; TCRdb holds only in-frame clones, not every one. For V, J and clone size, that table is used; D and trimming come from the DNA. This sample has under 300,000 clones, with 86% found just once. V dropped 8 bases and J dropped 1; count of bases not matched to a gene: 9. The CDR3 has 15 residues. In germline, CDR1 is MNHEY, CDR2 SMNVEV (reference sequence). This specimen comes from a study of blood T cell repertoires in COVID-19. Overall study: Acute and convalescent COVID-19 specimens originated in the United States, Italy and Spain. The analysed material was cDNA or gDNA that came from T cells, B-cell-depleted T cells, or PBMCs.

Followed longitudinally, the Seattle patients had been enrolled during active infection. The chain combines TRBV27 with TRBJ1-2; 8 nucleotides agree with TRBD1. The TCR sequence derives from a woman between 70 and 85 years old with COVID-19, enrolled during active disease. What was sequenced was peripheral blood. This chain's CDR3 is CASARGRGNNYGYTF. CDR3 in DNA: TGTGCCAGCGCCAGGGGGCGCGGTAATAACTATGGCTACACCTTC.